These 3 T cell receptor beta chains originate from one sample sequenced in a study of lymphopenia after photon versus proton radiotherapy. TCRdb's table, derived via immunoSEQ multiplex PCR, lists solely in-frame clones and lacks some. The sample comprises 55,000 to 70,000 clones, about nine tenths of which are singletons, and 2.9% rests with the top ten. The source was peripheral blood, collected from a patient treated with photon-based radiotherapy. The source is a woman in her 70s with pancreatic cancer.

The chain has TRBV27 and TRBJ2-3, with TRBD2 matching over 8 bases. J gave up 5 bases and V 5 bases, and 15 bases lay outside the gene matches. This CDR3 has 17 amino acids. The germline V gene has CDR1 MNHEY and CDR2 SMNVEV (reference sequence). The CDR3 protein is CASSLGYGREGQDTQYF. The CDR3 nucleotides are TGTGCCAGCAGTCTGGGATACGGACGGGAGGGCCAAGATACGCAGTATTTT.

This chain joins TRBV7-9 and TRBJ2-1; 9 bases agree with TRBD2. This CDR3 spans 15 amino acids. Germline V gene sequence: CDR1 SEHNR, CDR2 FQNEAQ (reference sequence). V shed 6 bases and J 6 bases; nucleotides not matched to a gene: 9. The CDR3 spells CASRASSGTGNEQFF. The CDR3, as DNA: TGTGCCAGCAGGGCCTCTAGCGGGACGGGCAATGAGCAGTTCTTC.

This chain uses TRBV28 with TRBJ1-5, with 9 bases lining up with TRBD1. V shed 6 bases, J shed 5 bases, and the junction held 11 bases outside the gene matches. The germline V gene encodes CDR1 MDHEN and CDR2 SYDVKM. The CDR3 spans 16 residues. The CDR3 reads CASRPGTGWKYQPQHF. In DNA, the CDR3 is TGTGCCAGCAGGCCCGGGACAGGGTGGAAATATCAGCCCCAGCATTTT. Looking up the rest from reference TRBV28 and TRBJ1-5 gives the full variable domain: DVKVTQSSRYLVKRTGEKVFLECVQDMDHENMFWYRQDPGLGLRLIYFSYDVKMKEKGDIPEGYSVSREKKERFSLILESASTNQTSMYLCASRPGTGWKYQPQHFGDGTRLSIL.